The entry below gives a single T cell receptor beta chain sequence along with its context. The data were taken from a study of blood T cell repertoires in COVID-19. Study-wide background: PBMCs, B-cell-depleted T cells, or T cells were the source of the cDNA or gDNA that made up the material.

The method was immunoSEQ multiplex PCR; TCRdb's version includes in-frame clones alone and lacks a portion of them. The sample carries over 100,000 clones, around four fifths recorded once. The germline V gene has CDR1 MNHEY and CDR2 SVGAGI. The CDR3 runs to 13 residues. With 3 bases removed from V and 4 bases from J, the gap between germline ends came to 9 bases. V usage is TRBV6-5 and J usage is TRBJ2-5, with unresolved D. This TCR came from a man aged 55 to 70 with acute or convalescent COVID-19. Sequencing was performed on peripheral blood. CDR3 nucleotides: TGTGCCAGCAGTTATCCCCCGGGAGAGACCCAGTACTTC. Its protein is CASSYPPGETQYF.